This TCR beta chain stems from a study of blood T cells in healthy people across ages. The CDR3 consists of 16 residues. The V segment lost 5 bases and the J segment 7 bases; nucleotides outside the gene matches: 12. A J-beta primer mix and a sample-barcoded 5' primer were used in a second PCR of roughly 6 to 11 cycles. TCRdb processed the 5' RACE reads anew with MiXCR; each CDR3 protein has one entry. The sample lists around 1,900,000 distinct CDR3 sequences, around 40% occurring once. The sequence was collected from a human donor in good health. The sample consisted of blood. The chain links TRBV12-3 or TRBV12-4 to TRBJ2-7; 12 bases align to TRBD2. CDR3 loop: CASSGGTSGPYNEQYF. Here the CDR3 DNA reads TGTGCCAGCAGTGGGGGGACTAGCGGGCCCTACAATGAGCAGTACTTC.